The 10 T cell receptor beta chains below were found in one sample sequenced in a study of T-cell memory formation after mild COVID-19. TCRdb used MiXCR to reprocess the 5' RACE reads, holding one entry per CDR3 protein. The sample contains around 340,000 distinct CDR3 sequences, approximately 21% of which appear only once. Material: PBMCs or a T cell subset sorted from them (not recorded which). These receptors originate from an adult woman who had mild COVID-19 (a few samples of this study predate the infection). Cell type and time point are not known.

V and J are TRBV5-4 and TRBJ1-1, with D perhaps matching TRBD1 (5 bases). CDR3 length equals 13 residues. In germline, CDR1 is SGHNT, CDR2 YYREEE (reference sequence). V was clipped by 0 bases and J by 11 bases, with 14 bases between them. Written as DNA, the CDR3 is TGTGCCAGCAGCTTGGCAGGGTTCGCTGTGGCTTTCTTT. Its protein product is CASSLAGFAVAFF. Variable domain in full (rest from reference TRBV5-4 and TRBJ1-1): ETGVTQSPTHLIKTRGQQVTLRCSSQSGHNTVSWYQQALGQGPQFIFQYYREEENGRGNFPPRFSGLQFPNYSSELNVNALELDDSALYLCASSLAGFAVAFFGQGTRLTVV.

The rearrangement uses TRBV5-1 and TRBJ1-6; possibly TRBD1 for D (5 bases). Trimming removed 6 bases at V and 5 bases at J, with 9 bases between. Germline CDR1 and CDR2: SGHRS and YFSETQ. The CDR3 totals 13 residues. CDR3 protein: CASTRDDNSPLHF. Written as DNA, the CDR3 is TGCGCCAGCACCCGGGACGATAATTCACCCCTCCACTTT.

There are a few counts of this clonotype. V is TRBV11-2 and J is TRBJ1-1; TRBD1 aligns across 9 bases. The germline V gene encodes CDR1 SGHAT and CDR2 FQNNGV. Trimming at V came to 5 bases and at J to 1 base, leaving 5 bases not matched to a gene. The CDR3 totals 15 residues. In DNA form, the CDR3 reads TGTGCCAGCAGCGGACAGGGGAATCAGAACACTGAAGCTTTCTTT. Amino acids: CASSGQGNQNTEAFF.

Only a few counts were recorded for this clonotype. The chain combines TRBV7-6 with TRBJ2-1; D call uncertain. CDR3 length equals 16 residues. V was clipped by 1 base and J by 5 bases, with 15 bases between them. Germline CDR1 SGHVS, CDR2 FNYEAQ. Here the CDR3 DNA reads TGTGCCAGCAGCTTAGTCTCCAGAATAAATAACAATGAGCAGTTCTTC. Amino acids: CASSLVSRINNNEQFF.

This chain uses TRBV5-1 with TRBJ1-5; 10 nucleotides match TRBD1. With V trimmed by 4 bases and J by 0 bases, 1 base remained unmatched. CDR1 is SGHRS and CDR2 is YFSETQ in the germline V gene. The CDR3 runs 15 residues. The CDR3: CASSRTGGSNQPQHF. CDR3 coding DNA: TGCGCCAGCAGCCGGACAGGGGGTAGCAATCAGCCCCAGCATTTT. Full variable domain (missing parts from reference TRBV5-1 and TRBJ1-5): KAGVTQTPRYLIKTRGQQVTLSCSPISGHRSVSWYQQTPGQGLQFLFEYFSETQRNKGNFPGRFSGRQFSNSRSEMNVSTLELGDSALYLCASSRTGGSNQPQHFGDGTRLSIL.

This clonotype was seen at least ten times. This chain links TRBV5-1 with TRBJ2-5, with a tentative D call TRBD2 (5 bases). V was pared by 5 bases and J by 3 bases, with 8 bases between. The CDR3 has 12 residues. The germline gives CDR1 SGHRS, CDR2 YFSETQ. CDR3 amino acids: CASSGSEETQYF. The CDR3 nucleotides read TGCGCCAGCAGTGGGAGCGAAGAGACCCAGTACTTC.

This clonotype turned up a few times. The V call is TRBV4-1, the J call TRBJ2-7; D not certain. This CDR3 region has 11 residues. The germline V gene has CDR1 MGHRA and CDR2 YSYEKL. Trimming left V 5 bases short and J 4 bases short, with 6 bases between. The CDR3 DNA sequence: TGCGCCAGCAGCAACCTATACGAGCAGTACTTC. It encodes CASSNLYEQYF.

The table lists this clonotype with a few counts. The gene calls are TRBV3-1 and TRBJ2-4; D is ambiguous. This CDR3 has 13 residues. Germline V gene lookup returns CDR1 LGHDT and CDR2 YNNKEL (reference sequence). V was shortened by 2 bases and J by 2 bases, with 4 bases between the two germline ends. The CDR3 DNA is TGTGCCAGCAGCCAATTACCCAAAAACATTCAGTACTTC. Translation gives CASSQLPKNIQYF.

The rearrangement links TRBV12-3 or TRBV12-4 to TRBJ1-4; D might be TRBD1 (6 bases). V lost 6 bases and J lost 8, with 19 bases in between. CDR3 size: 15 residues. The CDR3 region has the DNA TGTGCCAGCAGCAAACGGGGGCGAGAGGGAGAAAAACTGTTTTTT. Amino acid sequence: CASSKRGREGEKLFF.

The chain carries TRBV20-1 and TRBJ2-2; D not resolved. Germline assignment: CDR1 DFQATT and CDR2 SNEGSKA (reference sequence). The CDR3 covers 17 residues. The V end lost 0 bases, the J end lost 5 bases, and 19 bases lay between the germline ends. CDR3: CSARDRKDPVVTGELFF. DNA for the CDR3: TGCAGTGCTAGAGATCGGAAGGACCCGGTCGTGACCGGGGAGCTGTTTTTT.